This T cell receptor (beta chain) was documented in a study of post-analysis software for immune sequencing data. Study-wide context: Patients had relapsing-remitting, secondary progressive or progressive-relapsing multiple sclerosis; some lacked subtype. General study results and limits: TRBV segments more frequent in patients than in controls numbered roughly 5 and included TRBV5-6, TRBV5-1 and TRBV20-1. F measure clustering grouped samples strongly by preparation batch. Multiple sclerosis patients showed significantly lower normalized Chao1 diversity than controls did.

This clonotype turned up a few times. What it recognizes is unknown. Built from TCR beta cDNA, the libraries had unique molecular identifiers in them. Researchers reported 400,000 to 550,000 cDNA molecules coming from around 1 to 9.1 million T cells. Each CDR3 protein is one row after TCRdb ran MiXCR on the PCR reads. This sample has approximately 570,000 distinct CDR3 sequences, with 44% found just once. V gave up 1 base and J gave up 0 bases, with 8 bases separating them. Per the germline V gene, CDR1 is SGHDT and CDR2 is YYEEEE. The length of the CDR3 is 16 residues. The sequence derives from a girl aged 10 to 17 with multiple sclerosis. The V gene is TRBV5-6, the J gene TRBJ2-6; possibly TRBD1 for D (5 bases). The material sequenced was blood. The CDR3, as DNA: TGTGCCAGCAGCTTGCTTCAGGGCTCTGGGGCCAACGTCCTGACTTTC. It yields the protein CASSLLQGSGANVLTF.